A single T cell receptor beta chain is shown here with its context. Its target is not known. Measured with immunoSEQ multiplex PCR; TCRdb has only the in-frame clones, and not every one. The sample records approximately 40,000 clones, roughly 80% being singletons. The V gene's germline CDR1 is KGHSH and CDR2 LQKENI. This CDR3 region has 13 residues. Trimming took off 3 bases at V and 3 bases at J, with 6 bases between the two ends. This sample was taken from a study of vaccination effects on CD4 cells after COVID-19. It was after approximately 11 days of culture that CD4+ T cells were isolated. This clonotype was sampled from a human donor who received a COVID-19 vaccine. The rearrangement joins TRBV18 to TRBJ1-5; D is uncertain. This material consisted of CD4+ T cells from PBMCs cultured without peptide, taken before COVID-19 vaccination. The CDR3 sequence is CASSPSYNQPQHF. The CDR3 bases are TGTGCCAGCTCACCCAGTTACAATCAGCCCCAGCATTTT.